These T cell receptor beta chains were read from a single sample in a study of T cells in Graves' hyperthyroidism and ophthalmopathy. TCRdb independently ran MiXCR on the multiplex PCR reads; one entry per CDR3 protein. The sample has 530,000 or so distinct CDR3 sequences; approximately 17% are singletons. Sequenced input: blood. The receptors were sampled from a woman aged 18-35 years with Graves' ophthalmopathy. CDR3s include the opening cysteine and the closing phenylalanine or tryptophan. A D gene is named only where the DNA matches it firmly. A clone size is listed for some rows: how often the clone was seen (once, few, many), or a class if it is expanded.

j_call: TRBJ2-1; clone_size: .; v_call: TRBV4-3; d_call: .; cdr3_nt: TGCGCCAGCAGCCAAGATTGGGGGCAGGGCGGGAATGAGCAGTTCTTC; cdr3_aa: CASSQDWGQGGNEQFF
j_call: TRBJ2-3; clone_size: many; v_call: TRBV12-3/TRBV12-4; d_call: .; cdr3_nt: TGTGCCAGCAGTTTGGGGGGGCTAGTCACAGATACGCAGTATTTT; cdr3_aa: CASSLGGLVTDTQYF
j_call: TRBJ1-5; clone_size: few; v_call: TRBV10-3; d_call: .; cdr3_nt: TGTGCCATCAGTGACAGGGCTAGCAATCAGCCCCAGCATTTT; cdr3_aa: CAISDRASNQPQHF
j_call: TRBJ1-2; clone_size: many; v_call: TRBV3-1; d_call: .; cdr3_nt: TGTGCCAGCAGCCAAGGTTGGGAATCCCATGGCTACACCTTC; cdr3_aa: CASSQGWESHGYTF
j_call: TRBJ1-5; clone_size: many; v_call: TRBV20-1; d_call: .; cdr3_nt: TGCAGTGCTCGCCGCGGCAATCAGCCCCAGCATTTT; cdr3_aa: CSARRGNQPQHF
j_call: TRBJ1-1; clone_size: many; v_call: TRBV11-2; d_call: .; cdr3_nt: TGTGCCAGCGGGACTAAGGTGAACACTGAAGCTTTCTTT; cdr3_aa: CASGTKVNTEAFF
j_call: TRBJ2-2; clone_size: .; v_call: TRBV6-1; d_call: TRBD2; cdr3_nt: TGTGCCAGCAGTGGAATAGCGGGGGTTGGCACCGGGGAGCTGTTTTTT; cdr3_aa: CASSGIAGVGTGELFF
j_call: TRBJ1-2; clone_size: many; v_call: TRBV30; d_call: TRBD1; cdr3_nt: TGTGCCTGGAGTGAGACAGGGACTGGCGGCTACACCTTC; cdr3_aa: CAWSETGTGGYTF
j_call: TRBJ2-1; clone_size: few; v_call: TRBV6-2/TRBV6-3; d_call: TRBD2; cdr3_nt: TGTGCCAACAGTTACGGACTAGCGGGAGTGGAGCAGTTCTTC; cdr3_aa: CANSYGLAGVEQFF
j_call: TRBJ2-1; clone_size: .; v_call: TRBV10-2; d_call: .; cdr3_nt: TGCGCCAGCAGTGAGCGGTCAGGGGAAGACGAGCAGTTCTTC; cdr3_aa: CASSERSGEDEQFF
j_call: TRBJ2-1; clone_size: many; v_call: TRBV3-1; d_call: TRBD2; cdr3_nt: TGTGCCAGCAGCCAAGGAAGGGGGACTAGCGGGCCCCTTGAGCAGTTCTTC; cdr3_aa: CASSQGRGTSGPLEQFF
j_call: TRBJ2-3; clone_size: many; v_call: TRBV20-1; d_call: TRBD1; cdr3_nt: TGCAGTGCGTTATCAGGACAGGGCAGCGATACGCAGTATTTT; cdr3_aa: CSALSGQGSDTQYF
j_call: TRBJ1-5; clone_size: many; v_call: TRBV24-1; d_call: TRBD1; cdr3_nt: TGTGCCACCAGTGATTTTGGGACAGGGGGTAGGAACAGCAATCAGCCCCAGCATTTT; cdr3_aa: CATSDFGTGGRNSNQPQHF
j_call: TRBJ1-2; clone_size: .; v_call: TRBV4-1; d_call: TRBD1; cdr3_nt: TGCGCCAGCAGCCCTCCTTGGACAGGGTGGAACTATGGCTACACCTTC; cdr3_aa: CASSPPWTGWNYGYTF
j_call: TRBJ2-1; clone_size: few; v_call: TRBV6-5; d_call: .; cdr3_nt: TGTGCCAGCAGTTACTCGCTACAGGGGGGGAATGAGCAGTTCTTC; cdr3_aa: CASSYSLQGGNEQFF
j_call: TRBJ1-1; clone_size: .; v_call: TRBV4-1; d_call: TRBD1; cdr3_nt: TGCGCCAGCAGCCAAGTATCAGGGGGCGTTTGGATCACTGAAGCTTTCTTT; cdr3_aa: CASSQVSGGVWITEAFF
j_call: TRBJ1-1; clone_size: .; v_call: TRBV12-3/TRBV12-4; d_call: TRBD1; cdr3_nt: TGTGCCAGCAGGACAGGGGCCACGAACACTGAGGCTTTCTTT; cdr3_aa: CASRTGATNTEAFF
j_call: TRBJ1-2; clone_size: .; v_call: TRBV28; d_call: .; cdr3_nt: TGTGCCAGCAGTTTGGGACGTGGGGCCTATGTCTACACCTTC; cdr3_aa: CASSLGRGAYVYTF
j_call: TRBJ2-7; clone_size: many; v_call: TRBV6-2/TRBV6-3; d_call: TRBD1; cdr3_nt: TGTGCCAGCAGCAAGCGGACAGGCGGATACGAGCAGTACTTC; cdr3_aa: CASSKRTGGYEQYF
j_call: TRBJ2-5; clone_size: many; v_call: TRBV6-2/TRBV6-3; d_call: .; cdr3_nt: TGTGCCAGCACCGCTCAAAGGGACATCCAAGAGACCCAGTACTTC; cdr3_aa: CASTAQRDIQETQYF
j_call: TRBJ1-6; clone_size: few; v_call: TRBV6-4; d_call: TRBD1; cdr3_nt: TGTGCCAGCAGTTACTCCGAGGCAGGGGGCCCTTATTATAATTCACCCCTCCACTTT; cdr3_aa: CASSYSEAGGPYYNSPLHF
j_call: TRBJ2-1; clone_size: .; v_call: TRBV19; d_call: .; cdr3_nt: TGTGCCAGTAGTATGTTCGGCAGGGTCGACAATGAGCAGTTCTTC; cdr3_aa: CASSMFGRVDNEQFF